Following are 9 T cell receptor beta chains from one sample sequenced in a study of response to subunit inactivated influenza vaccine. MiXCR, applied by TCRdb to the RT-PCR reads, yields one record per CDR3 protein. The sample has roughly 500,000 distinct CDR3 sequences; about 25% are singletons. The sample was CD4+ T cells sorted from PBMCs, taken less than 6 days after vaccination. The receptors shown here come from a man in his fifties or sixties who received an inactivated influenza vaccine.

This clonotype was counted only a few times. The J gene is TRBJ1-6, the V gene TRBV5-1; D is undetermined. Germline V gene data show CDR1 as SGHRS and CDR2 as YFSETQ. With 4 bases removed from V and 0 bases from J, the gap between germline ends came to 14 bases. This CDR3 is built from 17 residues. The CDR3 nucleotides read TGCGCCAGCAGCCCGGAGATGAGGAGCTCCTATAATTCACCCCTCCACTTT. Translating it yields CASSPEMRSSYNSPLHF.

This clonotype was recorded at least ten times. Mismatch with germline at one junction end may stem from a read error. The chain links TRBV5-1 to TRBJ2-3; 7 bases are shared with TRBD1. The CDR3 is 14 amino acids. Germline assignment: CDR1 SGHRS and CDR2 YFSETQ. DNA of the CDR3: TGTGCCAGCAGTTGGACAGGTCGCACAGATACGCAGTATTTT. It translates to CASSWTGRTDTQYF.

In DNA, the CDR3 is TGTGCCAGCAGTTACCAAGCAGGGGATGATTGGAGCAATCAGCCCCAGCATTTT. This codes for CASSYQAGDDWSNQPQHF. The J gene is TRBJ1-5, the V gene TRBV6-2 or TRBV6-3; a possible D gene is TRBD1 (6 bases). The CDR3 runs to 18 residues. V was clipped by 2 bases and J by 1 base, with 18 bases between them. Germline V gives CDR1 MNHEY, CDR2 SVGEGT.

The chain combines TRBV7-2 with TRBJ1-6; D is undetermined. Germline assignment: CDR1 SGHTA and CDR2 FQGNSA. This CDR3 is 12 amino acids long. V lost 3 bases, J lost 7 bases, and 4 bases lay in between. CDR3 loop: CASSFQNSPLHF. The CDR3, as DNA: TGTGCCAGCAGCTTCCAGAATTCACCCCTCCACTTT.

This chain connects TRBV6-1 to TRBJ1-6; TRBD1 agrees at 8 bases. Germline V CDR1 and CDR2: MNHNS, SASEGT. V shed 6 bases and J 5 bases; nucleotides not matched to a gene: 9. There are 16 residues in the CDR3. In DNA form, the CDR3 reads TGTGCCAGCAGCGACTACCGGACAGGGAATAATTCACCCCTCCACTTT. Its protein is CASSDYRTGNNSPLHF.

This clonotype was observed a handful of times. This rearrangement joins TRBV4-3 to TRBJ2-7; D gene uncertain. The CDR3 contains 14 residues. Trimming cost V 0 bases and J 7 bases, with 13 bases left between them. The germline V gene has CDR1 LGHNA and CDR2 YSLEER. CDR3: CASSQDVETQEQYF. For the CDR3, the DNA is TGCGCCAGCAGCCAAGATGTGGAGACACAGGAGCAGTACTTC.

This chain connects TRBV29-1 to TRBJ2-3; D remains unclear. Looked up from germline, CDR1 is SQVTM and CDR2 is ANQGSEA. Trimming removed 8 bases from V and 5 bases from J, with 17 bases in between. The CDR3 sequence is 13 residues long. As DNA, the CDR3 is TGCAGCATGGCACAGCTCTGGGGAGATACGCAGTATTTT. Protein sequence: CSMAQLWGDTQYF.

The chain uses TRBV5-4 and TRBJ2-7; D gene unclear. The CDR3 is 13 amino acids. Germline loops: CDR1 SGHNT, CDR2 YYREEE (reference sequence). Between the trimmed V and J ends, which lost 3 bases and 4 bases, there was a span of 11 bases. CDR3 DNA: TGTGCCAGCAGCTCCCGGGTCGGGTACGAGCAGTACTTC. Translation: CASSSRVGYEQYF. Variable domain in full (rest from reference TRBV5-4 and TRBJ2-7): ETGVTQSPTHLIKTRGQQVTLRCSSQSGHNTVSWYQQALGQGPQFIFQYYREEENGRGNFPPRFSGLQFPNYSSELNVNALELDDSALYLCASSSRVGYEQYFGPGTRLTVT.

The gene calls are TRBV9 and TRBJ1-2; no definite D call. The V gene lost 3 bases and the J gene lost 2 bases, with 14 bases spanning the gap. This CDR3 comprises 15 residues. The V gene's germline CDR1 is SGDLS and CDR2 YYNGEE. The CDR3 region is CASSDRGSPNYGYTF. The CDR3 coding sequence is TGTGCCAGCAGCGACCGAGGCAGCCCAAACTATGGCTACACCTTC.